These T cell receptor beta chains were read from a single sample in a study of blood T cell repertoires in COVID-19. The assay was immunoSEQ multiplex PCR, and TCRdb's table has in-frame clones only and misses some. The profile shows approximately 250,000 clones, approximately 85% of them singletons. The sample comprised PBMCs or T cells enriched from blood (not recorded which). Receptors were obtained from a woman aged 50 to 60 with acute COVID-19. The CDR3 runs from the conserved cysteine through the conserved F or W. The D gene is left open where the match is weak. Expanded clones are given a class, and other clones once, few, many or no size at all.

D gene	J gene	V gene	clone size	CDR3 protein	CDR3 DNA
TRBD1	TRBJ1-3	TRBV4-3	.	CASSQDSQGVGNTIYF	TGCGCCAGCAGCCAAGATAGCCAGGGGGTGGGAAACACCATATATTTT
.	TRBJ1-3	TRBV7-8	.	CASSLMRLGGSGNTIYF	TGTGCCAGCAGCTTAATGCGACTGGGGGGCTCTGGAAACACCATATATTTT
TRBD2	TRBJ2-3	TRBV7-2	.	CASSLEASGGFDTQYF	TGTGCCAGCAGCTTAGAGGCTAGCGGGGGTTTCGATACGCAGTATTTT
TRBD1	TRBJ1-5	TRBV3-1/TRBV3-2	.	CASSQQQGANQPQHF	TGTGCCAGCAGCCAGCAACAGGGGGCCAATCAGCCCCAGCATTTT
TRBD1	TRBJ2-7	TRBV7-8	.	CASSLPGGYEQYF	TGTGCCAGCAGCTTACCAGGGGGCTACGAGCAGTACTTC
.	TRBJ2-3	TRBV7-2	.	CASIETGSTDTQYF	TGTGCCAGCATAGAGACAGGTAGCACAGATACGCAGTATTTT
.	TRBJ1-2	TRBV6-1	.	CASSEAGPYGYTF	TGTGCCAGCAGTGAGGCGGGCCCATATGGCTACACCTTC
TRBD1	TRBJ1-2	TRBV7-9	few	CASSLTGGSPYGYTF	TGTGCCAGCAGCTTAACAGGGGGATCACCTTATGGCTACACCTTC
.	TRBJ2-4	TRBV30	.	CAWSVWGGLAKNIQYF	TGTGCCTGGAGTGTGTGGGGCGGCCTAGCCAAAAACATTCAGTACTTC
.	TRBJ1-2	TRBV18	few	CASSPPLIEAGYTF	TGTGCCAGCTCACCTCCTCTGATCGAAGCTGGCTACACCTTC
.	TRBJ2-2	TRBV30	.	CAWTVRNTGELFF	TGTGCCTGGACGGTACGCAACACCGGGGAGCTGTTTTTT
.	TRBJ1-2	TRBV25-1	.	CASSEVGWGHDGYTF	TGTGCCAGCAGTGAAGTTGGGTGGGGACACGATGGCTACACCTTC
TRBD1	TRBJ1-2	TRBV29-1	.	CSVRTGGFNYGYTF	TGCAGCGTTAGGACAGGGGGTTTTAACTATGGCTACACCTTC
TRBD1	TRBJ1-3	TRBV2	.	CASIQGAGNTIYF	TGTGCCAGCATACAGGGGGCTGGAAACACCATATATTTT
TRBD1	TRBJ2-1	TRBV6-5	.	CASTQSDRGDNEQFF	TGTGCCAGCACCCAATCGGACAGGGGTGACAATGAGCAGTTCTTC
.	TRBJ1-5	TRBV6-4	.	CASSPQASNQPQHF	TGTGCCAGCAGTCCACAGGCGAGCAATCAGCCCCAGCATTTT
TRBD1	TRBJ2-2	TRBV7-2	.	CASSSPGQIRTGELFF	TGTGCCAGCAGCTCACCGGGACAGATCAGAACCGGGGAGCTGTTTTTT
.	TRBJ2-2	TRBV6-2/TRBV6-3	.	CASSYLSGDTGELFF	TGTGCCAGCAGTTATCTAAGCGGAGACACCGGGGAGCTGTTTTTT
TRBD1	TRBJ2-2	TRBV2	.	CASGDRGRGELFF	TGTGCCAGCGGGGACAGGGGGCGAGGGGAGCTGTTTTTT
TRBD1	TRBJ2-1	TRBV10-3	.	CAISDRQGTYNEQFF	TGTGCCATCAGTGACCGACAGGGTACCTACAATGAGCAGTTCTTC
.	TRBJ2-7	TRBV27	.	CASSLSIWGDEQYF	TGTGCCAGCAGTTTATCGATTTGGGGGGACGAGCAGTACTTC
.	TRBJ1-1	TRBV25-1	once	CASSEWGDGFRGTEAFF	TGTGCCAGCAGTGAATGGGGGGACGGCTTTAGGGGCACTGAAGCTTTCTTT
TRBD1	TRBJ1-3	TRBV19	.	CASSITPGQSSSGNTIYF	TGTGCCAGTAGTATCACTCCGGGACAGAGCTCCTCTGGAAACACCATATATTTT
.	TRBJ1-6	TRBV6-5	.	CASTPRGTLNSPLHF	TGTGCCAGCACCCCCCGGGGAACACTTAATTCACCCCTCCACTTT
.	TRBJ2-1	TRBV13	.	CASSPDRDNEQFF	TGTGCCAGCAGCCCAGACAGAGACAATGAGCAGTTCTTC
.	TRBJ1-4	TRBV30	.	CAWSYEQIHEKLFF	TGTGCCTGGAGTTATGAACAGATCCATGAAAAACTGTTTTTT